The sequence of this TCR beta chain was determined in a study of CD8+CD57+ T cells in acquired aplastic anemia (dated by TCRdb to about 2018). A note on the overall study: On average, sorted CD4+ and CD8+ cells yielded around 3.5 ug of extracted DNA, with a range of about 0.17 to 27.4 ug. CD8+CD57+ expansion was defined as frequency above the mean frequency observed in healthy subjects.

The patients picked for sequencing were ones in whom flow cytometry had shown an expansion of CD8+CD57+ cells. Every patient had severe acquired aplastic anemia, diagnosed using the International Study of Aplastic Anemia and Agranulocytosis and Camitta criteria. No patient had received any therapy when blood was sampled. In the study, sorted CD4+ and CD8+ blood T cells from patients with severe aplastic anemia and from healthy subjects underwent deep sequencing of TCR repertoires. Patients were enrolled under clinicaltrials.gov protocols 00001620, 01623167, 00001397, 00071045, 00081523 and 00961064 in the USA. Ficoll-Paque density gradient centrifugation was used to isolate peripheral blood mononuclear cells. Before DNA extraction, CD4+ and CD8+ T cells were sorted with FACS or magnetic beads. The CDR1 and CDR2 encoded by the germline V gene are MNHNS and SASEGT. Trimming removed 5 bases from V and 6 bases from J; the gene matches leave 7 bases unexplained. The CDR3 goes from the cysteine to the phenylalanine over 14 residues. Solely the CDR3 DNA is kept, with 42 bases framed from the first base.

Profiling of TCR beta VDJ combinations and CDR3 sequences used genomic DNA as the template. TCR repertoire sequencing was run on an Illumina HiSeq 2000. Per the authors' processing: TRBV/TRBJ rearrangement plots, CDR3 size and DJ length profiles, and Simpson's diversity index were used to assess repertoires. The most abundant DNA sequence in the deep sequencing data was defined as the immunodominant clone. CDR3 amino acid sequences were screened for sharing across subjects and were compared with published repertoires and the VDJdb database. Starting from the raw public reads, TCRdb applied fastp trimming at Q25, assembled clones with MiXCR and retained in-frame beta chains. Entries are consolidated by CDR3 protein sequence, retaining the most common genes and DNA. The V and J calls follow TCRdb's processing rather than the paper's. Present in this sample are around 430,000 distinct CDR3 sequences, around 32% of which were seen just once. The leading ten clones occupy roughly 0.89% of the sample.

On this clonotype itself: There is no known antigen for this receptor. A much larger clonotype is one base distant, so this may be a read error.

Study-wide findings and limitations: Twenty-nine CD8+ CDR3 sequences were found in both patients and controls but appeared to be highly expressed in patients and within the immunodominant clones of the patients. CD8+ Simpson's diversity did not differ significantly between patients and healthy controls (P=0.060).

This sequence originates from a human donor with aplastic anemia. Sequencing was done on a sample of sorted CD4+, CD8+, or CD8+CD57+ T cells (not recorded which) from PBMCs. The sequence is built from TRBV6-1 and TRBJ1-2, with 9 middle bases fitting TRBD1. The nucleotides read TGTGCCAGCAGTCGGGACAGGGCCCGGAATGGCTACACCTTC. Translated, this gives CASSRDRARNGYTF.